The TCR beta chain under discussion was sequenced for a study of T cell responses to AZD1222 COVID-19 vaccine. Libraries were prepared by immunoSEQ multiplex PCR; TCRdb keeps only in-frame clonotypes and omits some of them. Counted here are fewer than 95,000 clones, 91% occurring once; the ten biggest clones make up more than 7.5%. Losses at the gene ends were 6 bases for V and 2 bases for J; bases not matched to a gene: 13. The V gene's germline CDR1 is MDHEN and CDR2 SYDVKM. CDR3 size: 17 residues. Note on this clone: The antigen is undetermined.

Study-level results: White British people made up most donors, females outnumbered males, and clonal diversity was possibly underestimated. Vaccination with two AZD1222 doses was followed by a rise in Spike-specific TCR breadth and depth.

Investigators merged groups given second doses at roughly 4 or roughly 12 weeks. The sequence derives from an adult who received the AZD1222 COVID-19 vaccine. This rearrangement joins TRBV28 to TRBJ1-5, with 7 bases aligning to TRBD1. The material was peripheral blood, obtained 28 days after the second AZD1222 dose. CDR3 in amino acids: CASSSIQGTVGNQPQHF. As DNA, the CDR3 is TGTGCCAGCAGCTCAATACAGGGGACAGTGGGCAATCAGCCCCAGCATTTT.